The clone carrying this T cell receptor (beta chain) appeared a single time. Its antigen is not known. These data are taken from a study of T cell responses to AZD1222 COVID-19 vaccine. Broader study findings: Seropositive at baseline were only a handful of AZD1222 recipients.

V was trimmed by 3 bases and J by 5 bases, leaving 11 bases between them. CDR3 length: 13 residues. Looked up from germline, CDR1 is SEHNR and CDR2 is FQNEAQ (reference sequence). TCRdb keeps only in-frame clones here, not all; method: immunoSEQ multiplex PCR. The sample has 110,000 or so clones; 85% to 90% are singletons. V and J are TRBV7-9 and TRBJ2-7; the D is unclear. This specimen was peripheral blood, taken 28 days after the second AZD1222 dose. This sequence originates from an adult who received the AZD1222 COVID-19 vaccine. The CDR3 DNA follows: TGTGCCAGCAGCTTGACTGGGTCGGACGAGCAGTACTTC. Its protein product is CASSLTGSDEQYF.